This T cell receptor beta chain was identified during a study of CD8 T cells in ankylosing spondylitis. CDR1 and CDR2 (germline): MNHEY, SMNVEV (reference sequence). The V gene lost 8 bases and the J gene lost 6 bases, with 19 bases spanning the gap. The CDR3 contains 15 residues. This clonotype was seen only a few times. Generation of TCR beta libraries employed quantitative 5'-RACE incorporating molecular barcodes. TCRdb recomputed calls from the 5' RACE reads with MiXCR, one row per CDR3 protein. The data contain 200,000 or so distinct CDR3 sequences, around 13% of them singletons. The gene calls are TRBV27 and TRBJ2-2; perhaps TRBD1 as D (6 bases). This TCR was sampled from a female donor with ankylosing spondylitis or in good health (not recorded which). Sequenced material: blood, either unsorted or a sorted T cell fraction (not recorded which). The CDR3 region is CASALRGAGAGELFF. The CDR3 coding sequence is TGTGCCAGCGCCCTCCGTGGAGCAGGGGCCGGGGAGCTGTTTTTT.